The TCR beta chain described here comes from a study of early T cells in non-severe SARS-CoV-2 infection. Study-wide context: RNA in bulk from unsorted whole blood was sequenced, and chains were unpaired.

Individually, cDNA molecules had unique molecular identifiers attached to them. TCRdb itself ran the 5' RACE reads through MiXCR, one entry per CDR3 protein. Among tens of thousands of distinct CDR3 sequences listed, more than 9% were seen once. Whole-study results and caveats: There was a bias toward anti-spike CD8 responses in VDJdb matching, which missed private and CD4 specificities.

The length of the CDR3 is 13 residues. The germline V gene has CDR1 DFQATT and CDR2 SNEGSKA (reference sequence). V gave up 4 bases and J gave up 2 bases, with 11 bases separating them. With regard to this clonotype: Its antigen is unknown.

Sequencing was done on a sample of whole blood. This TCR derives from an adult who was a healthcare worker with PCR-confirmed SARS-CoV-2 infection or an uninfected control (not recorded which). The V and J genes are TRBV20-1 and TRBJ1-1; unclear D gene. CDR3 DNA: TGCAGTGCTACTACGGACGGTAACACTGAAGCTTTCTTT. Residues: CSATTDGNTEAFF.